These T cell receptor beta chains were read from a single sample in a study of blood T cell repertoires in COVID-19. Clones were sequenced by immunoSEQ multiplex PCR, and TCRdb holds only the in-frame ones, with some missing. The table lists roughly 290,000 clones, 89% of them singletons, with about 12% in the top ten. Material for sequencing was peripheral blood. The receptors come from an older woman with acute or convalescent COVID-19. Both conserved end residues are part of each CDR3. D genes are given only for firm matches. The size of a clone is reported for some rows only, either as once, few or many, or as a class for expanded clones.

d_call j_call v_call clone_size cdr3_nt cdr3_aa
NA TRBJ2-2 TRBV4-2 NA TGTGCCAGCAGCCAACCCCTAGCGAGGAACACCGGGGAGCTGTTTTTT CASSQPLARNTGELFF
TRBD1 TRBJ2-7 TRBV29-1 NA TGCAGCGTTAGACAGGGGGGCCACGAGCAGTACTTC CSVRQGGHEQYF
NA TRBJ2-3 TRBV27 NA TGTGCCAGCAGTTCTAGCCGACGGGGGAAAACAGATACGCAGTATTTT CASSSSRRGKTDTQYF
NA TRBJ2-5 TRBV14 NA TGTGCCAGTAGGGACTACCAAGAGACCCAGTACTTC CASRDYQETQYF
TRBD1 TRBJ1-6 TRBV10-1 NA TGCGCCAGCAGTGGGGACAGGGGGCTTAGGTCACCCCTCCACTTT CASSGDRGLRSPLHF
TRBD1 TRBJ1-6 TRBV10-3 NA TGTGCCATCAGCGAAAGGGACAGCCCGTTAGGATCACCCCTCCACTTT CAISERDSPLGSPLHF
NA TRBJ2-6 TRBV18 NA TGTGCCAGCTCACTCGACTTACTTAGCTCTGGGGCCAACGTCCTGACTTTC CASSLDLLSSGANVLTF
TRBD1 TRBJ1-5 TRBV19 NA TGTGCCAGTAACGATGACAGGGTCAATCAGCCCCAGCATTTT CASNDDRVNQPQHF
TRBD1 TRBJ1-4 TRBV6-5 NA TGTGCCAGCAGGGGCCTCGGACAGGGTAATGAAAAACTGTTTTTT CASRGLGQGNEKLFF
TRBD2 TRBJ2-1 TRBV5-1 NA TGCGCCAGCAGCTTGACTAGCGGGGGACCCTACAATGAGCAGTTCTTC CASSLTSGGPYNEQFF
NA TRBJ2-2 TRBV19 NA TGTGCCAGTAGTATGCCAGGGGCCACCGGGGAGCTGTTTTTT CASSMPGATGELFF
TRBD1 TRBJ2-3 TRBV4-3 NA TGCGCCAGCAGCCAAACTCCCCAGGGGGCCGCAGATACGCAGTATTTT CASSQTPQGAADTQYF
TRBD1 TRBJ1-1 TRBV19 once TGTGCCAGTAGTGACAGGGGAGTGAACACTGAAGCTTTCTTT CASSDRGVNTEAFF
NA TRBJ1-2 TRBV29-1 NA TGCAGCGGATTTATGAGCTATGGCTACACCTTC CSGFMSYGYTF
NA TRBJ1-1 TRBV10-3 once TGTGCCAGCGCGAGTCATCGGACTGAAGCTTTCTTT CASASHRTEAFF
NA TRBJ2-7 TRBV28 NA TGTGCCAGCAGTCCTAGGGTTGGACTGTGGAGCGAGCAGTACTTC CASSPRVGLWSEQYF
NA TRBJ2-5 TRBV19 NA TGTGCCAGTAGTATCCAGGGGTTGAGGGAGACCCAGTACTTC CASSIQGLRETQYF
TRBD1 TRBJ1-3 TRBV5-1 few TGCGCCAGCAGCCCCCAGGGACAGGGAAGTTTTGTTAATCGAAACACCATATATTTT CASSPQGQGSFVNRNTIYF
NA TRBJ1-2 TRBV5-6 NA TGTGCCAGCAGCCCCGAGGGCCCCTATGGCTACACCTTC CASSPEGPYGYTF
NA TRBJ1-1 TRBV6-1 NA TGTGCCAGCAGTGAAGCGGCAGTGAACACTGAAGCTTTCTTT CASSEAAVNTEAFF
TRBD1 TRBJ2-7 TRBV5-1 once TGCGCCAGCAGCGTAGTATCCCGGGACAGCTCCTACGAGCAGTACTTC CASSVVSRDSSYEQYF
NA TRBJ2-1 TRBV11-2 NA TGTGCCAGCAGCCGCTCCTACAATGAGCAGTTCTTC CASSRSYNEQFF
NA TRBJ2-7 TRBV7-2 NA TGTGCCAGCAGCTTAGGACAGGTTCGGGAGCAGTACTTC CASSLGQVREQYF
TRBD2 TRBJ2-5 TRBV7-2 NA TGTGCCAGCAGCTTAGTTGGGGGGGGAGAGACCCAGTACTTC CASSLVGGGETQYF
NA TRBJ1-1 TRBV6-5 NA TGTGCCAGCGAGCCTCATGGAGGGACTGAAGCTTTCTTT CASEPHGGTEAFF
TRBD2 TRBJ2-3 TRBV6-2/TRBV6-3 NA TGTGCCAGCAGCCCCCGGACTAGCGGGAGTACAGATACGCAGTATTTT CASSPRTSGSTDTQYF
NA TRBJ1-2 TRBV5-1 once TGCGCCAGCAGCCCCCTGGAGGGAGGGATAAGGAATAGGGATGGCTACACCTTC CASSPLEGGIRNRDGYTF
TRBD1 TRBJ2-5 TRBV5-1 NA TGCGCCAGTAGGACAGGGATAGGGGAGACCCAGTACTTC CASRTGIGETQYF
NA TRBJ1-6 TRBV3-1/TRBV3-2 NA TGTGCCAGCAGCCAAGGACGCGCCGACATTTCACCCCTCCACTTT CASSQGRADISPLHF
NA TRBJ2-7 TRBV5-1 NA TGCGCCAGCAGTTCCCCCCAGGGGTACGAGCAGTACTTC CASSSPQGYEQYF
NA TRBJ2-3 TRBV25-1 NA TGTGCCAGCAGTGCCAGGGCAGCAGATACGCAGTATTTT CASSARAADTQYF
NA TRBJ1-5 TRBV18 NA TGTGCCAGCTCACCAGTACAGGGAGTTGGTGTCAATCAGCCCCAGCATTTT CASSPVQGVGVNQPQHF
NA TRBJ2-1 TRBV4-2 NA TGTGCCAGCAGCCAAACTCAACCGACAGGAGCTTACAATGAGCAGTTCTTC CASSQTQPTGAYNEQFF
TRBD2 TRBJ2-3 TRBV9 NA TGTGCCAGCAGCGTAGCCGAGCGGGAGGGCCAAGATACGCAGTATTTT CASSVAEREGQDTQYF
NA TRBJ1-2 TRBV19 NA TGTGCCAGTAGTTCGACAGCCCCTTATGGCTACACCTTC CASSSTAPYGYTF
NA TRBJ2-7 TRBV30 NA TGTGCCTGGTCAAAAGGCCCCCGGGACTTCAACTACGAGCAGTACTTC CAWSKGPRDFNYEQYF
TRBD1 TRBJ2-5 TRBV7-6 few TGTGCCAGCAGCTCAAATGCACAGGGGGCTTGGGAGACCCAGTACTTC CASSSNAQGAWETQYF
NA TRBJ2-1 TRBV5-1 NA TGCGCCAGCAGCTTTGGCTCGGGGGGCAACTACAATGAGCAGTTCTTC CASSFGSGGNYNEQFF
NA TRBJ1-5 TRBV28 NA TGTGCCAGCAGATCCCGCAGGGCCGACTTGTCCCATCAGCCCCAGCATTTT CASRSRRADLSHQPQHF
TRBD2 TRBJ2-1 TRBV11-2 NA TGTGCCAGCAGCCTACCGGGCGGGGGGGTAGGTGAGCAGTTCTTC CASSLPGGGVGEQFF
TRBD2 TRBJ2-3 TRBV3-1/TRBV3-2 once TGTGCCAGCAGCGAGATAGCGGGGGCCTACACAGATACGCAGTATTTT CASSEIAGAYTDTQYF
NA TRBJ1-1 TRBV5-6 NA TGTGCCAGCAGTCGCTCAGGGTTTAATCCTGAAGCTTTCTTT CASSRSGFNPEAFF
NA TRBJ2-1 TRBV28 NA TGTGCCAGCAGTCCGCCGATAAGCGGCCACTACAATGAGCAGTTCTTC CASSPPISGHYNEQFF
TRBD1 TRBJ2-7 TRBV6-5 NA TGTGCCGTAGGACAGGGGACCTCCTACGAGCAGTACTTC CAVGQGTSYEQYF
TRBD1 TRBJ1-2 TRBV4-2 NA TGTGCCAGCAGCCGAAGACAGGGGGAAGACGATGGCTACACCTTC CASSRRQGEDDGYTF
NA TRBJ1-5 TRBV19 NA TGTGCCAGTAGTATGGGGACTGGCAATCAGCCCCAGCATTTT CASSMGTGNQPQHF
NA TRBJ1-2 TRBV6-5 NA TGTGCCAGCAGACCTACCCGGGAGGGAGGCTACACCTTC CASRPTREGGYTF
TRBD1 TRBJ1-5 TRBV27 NA TGTGCCAGCAGTTTGTCGGGCAGGGGGCTTCGAAGCAATCAGCCCCAGCATTTT CASSLSGRGLRSNQPQHF
TRBD2 TRBJ2-3 TRBV3-1/TRBV3-2 NA TGTGCCAGCAGCCTACTGGGACTAGCGGGAGGGCCTGGGAGCACAGATACGCAGTATTTT CASSLLGLAGGPGSTDTQYF
NA TRBJ2-1 TRBV3-1/TRBV3-2 NA TGTGCCAGCAGCCTCACTAGGTGGGTCAATGAGCAGTTCTTC CASSLTRWVNEQFF
TRBD1 TRBJ1-1 TRBV6-6 NA TGTGCCAGCATCCCGGGACAGGGTTTCGGAAACACTGAAGCTTTCTTT CASIPGQGFGNTEAFF
NA TRBJ1-2 TRBV3-1/TRBV3-2 NA TGTGCCAGCAGCCAACCTAGTGGAGGGTTTAACTATGGCTACACCTTC CASSQPSGGFNYGYTF
NA TRBJ2-5 TRBV5-6 NA TGTGCCAGCAGCTTCCCAGGGTTCCAAGAGACCCAGTACTTC CASSFPGFQETQYF
TRBD1 TRBJ2-7 TRBV5-6 NA TGTGCCAGCAGCCCGGGACAGGGTAACTACGAGCAGTACTTC CASSPGQGNYEQYF
NA TRBJ2-7 TRBV19 once TGTGCCAGTAGTACCCAGGGGTCCTACGAGCAGTACTTC CASSTQGSYEQYF
NA TRBJ1-1 TRBV27 NA TGTGCCAGCACCCCCGGGTGGGAGAGGACTGAAGCTTTCTTT CASTPGWERTEAFF